This TCR beta chain was sequenced in a study of cytomegalovirus exposure and HLA in healthy donors (dated by TCRdb to 2016 to 2017). As for the study more broadly: According to an earlier analysis of 587 of the donors, about 179 million T cells yielded roughly 110 million unique TCR beta sequences and approximately 280 Gb of sequence data. In the later analysis, no new phenotypic data were used to find candidate immune exposures; instead, reliance was placed on TCR beta sequences and their occurrence across donors. Using immunosequencing, the study profiled T cell repertoires from fewer than 700 subjects and related those repertoires to cytomegalovirus serostatus. Besides the first cohort of about 730 subjects, a separate validation cohort made up of 90 to 150 different subjects was used. To predict cytomegalovirus infection status, the study combined high-throughput TCR immunosequencing, statistical association of individual TCRs with disease status, and machine learning. All discovery cohort repertoires had been generated on a single sequencing platform. A later genetic analysis took genome-wide SNP genotypes for about 65% of the 666 donors and used that subset as a discovery cohort. Across 300 to 400 genotyped donors of the cohort, an average of about 240,000 unique TCR beta nucleotide sequences per donor were sequenced, and around 19% of those sequences were non-productive. Typing coverage varied by locus: roughly 629-630 donors for A, B, C, DRB1 and DQB1; roughly 500 for DQA1; over 600 for DPA1; fewer than 480 for DPB1. Five DR-DQ haplotypes were treated as single units for association and clustering because of strong linkage in the cohort. An earlier analysis of a few hundred of the donors applied high-throughput TCR beta sequencing to assess whether each TCR beta V gene segment acted as functional or pseudogenic. The study aimed to test whether signatures of past pathogen exposure could be identified by cataloging public T cell receptors. A later analysis re-examined previously published TCR beta repertoires from hundreds of donors and added high-resolution HLA genotyping to investigate patterns of TCR occurrence. An early release that covered about 600 HLA-typed donors contained 300 to 350 gigabases of sequencing data and tens of millions of unique TCR sequences. Donor age, sex, ethnicity and CMV serostatus were compiled alongside the repertoire data. Among the roughly 400 genotyped donors, approximately 81% belonged to the genetic ancestry cluster associated with self-reported Caucasian donors. HLA typing included class I and class II loci at four-digit resolution.

Summary of the overall study and its limitations: Cytomegalovirus status was reported to be diagnosed by the classifier with high specificity and sensitivity in both the original and validation cohorts. According to a later genetic analysis, donors in an Asian-associated ancestry cluster had fewer N-insertions in productive TCRs than the approximately 690-donor mean. In a later genetic analysis, a missense DCLRE1C variant was associated with V-gene and J-gene trimming of TCR beta chains, and the association was replicated in an independent cohort. Most CMV-associated TCR beta chains appeared to be HLA-restricted in a later analysis, and the HLA associations seemed to be driven largely by CMV exposure. Broadly in line with IMGT annotations, most TCR beta V segments showed up in productive rearrangements about 87% or about 30% of the time in an earlier analysis of 587 of the donors. Because counts were too low, approximately 15 rarely observed V segments, including chromosome 9 orphons, were excluded from the earlier analysis of 500 to 700 of the donors. In a later analysis, 16,951 TCR beta sequences were associated with specific HLA alleles at a false discovery rate of 0.05. A further reported finding was that TCR beta sequences accurately predicted the HLA-A and HLA-B alleles for most subjects in the first cohort. According to the authors, the approach could potentially be generalized to other disease states and immunological phenotypes. Correlated functional status among segregating V segments might be attributable to linkage disequilibrium, but an unknown experimental factor could not be ruled out. CMV serostatus was the only immune exposure information available for the cohort. In a later analysis, several top co-occurrence clusters were reported to appear linked to parvovirus B19, influenza, CMV and Epstein-Barr virus. The study listed 150 to 200 TCR beta chains as associated with cytomegalovirus. Because HLA typing was unavailable for some donors at each locus, only the typed subset was used in association tests. The presence/absence analyses assumed that sequencing depth was roughly uniform across donors, and that assumption may not be true. In a later analysis, HLA-associated TCR beta chains were found to be more clonally expanded and to have lower generation probabilities than equally common non-associated chains. The 87-base-pair reads could not distinguish some IMGT-functional V segments, including TRBV6-2 and TRBV6-3, so those segments were excluded. When HLA alleles, especially DR and DQ, strongly co-occurred, TCR associations were difficult to assign to individual alleles. A later analysis found that TCR association rates varied across HLA loci, with DRB1 alleles showing the most associated TCRs and HLA-C alleles the fewest. A cluster of highly shared sequence variants was judged likely to represent a technical artifact of the sequencing pipeline. Across donors, most TCR sequences were observed very rarely, whereas some public TCRs were present in many individuals. This cohort had only TCR beta chains sequenced, and the lack of alpha or paired-chain data limited which features could be detected. Three of the identified cytomegalovirus-associated TCR beta chains were confirmed in vitro to be specific for cytomegalovirus antigens.

CDR1 and CDR2 were assigned from the germline V gene as MDHEN and SYDVKM. The V and J ends are trimmed by 7 bases and 11 bases, leaving 17 bases between them. Taken from cysteine to phenylalanine, the CDR3 has 12 residues. The only DNA kept is the CDR3, 36 bases in frame from the first base. This clone was observed a handful of times. The antigen this receptor binds is unknown. No clone much larger than this one lies a single base away; base qualities are absent. The library was obtained by the immunoSEQ multiplex PCR assay. For the multiplex PCR, a mixture combining 60 forward primers for TCR Vbeta segments and 13 reverse primers for TCR Jbeta segments was used. Amplification of the CDR3 region of rearranged TCR beta genes was performed with a multiplex PCR assay on genomic DNA. The amplified TCR beta libraries were sequenced on the Illumina HiSeq System as 87-base-pair reads. On the authors' methods: Across the 700 or so repertoires, a later analysis counted 78 million or so unique TCR beta chains, some 11 million of which were shared by at least two donors. Raw reads were error-corrected and collapsed into unique sequences by a nearest-neighbor algorithm in which closely related sequences were merged to remove PCR and sequencing errors. Alignment of CDR3 sequences to IMGT reference sequences was used to assign V, D and J gene segments. Each retained sequence needed at least a six-nucleotide match to both a V gene segment and a J gene segment. A rearrangement counted as productive if the CDR3 had no stop codons and remained in frame with V and J, and every other rearrangement counted as non-productive. CDR3 was defined according to IMGT convention as the region running from the second conserved V-encoded cysteine to the conserved J-encoded phenylalanine. The earlier analysis of about 530 of the donors excluded any sequence lacking an unambiguous match to a single V gene segment. An earlier analysis of 587 of the donors called V segments functional above 56.7% productive rearrangements and segregating when the between-donor standard deviation exceeded 5%. A statistical classification framework was built to diagnose cytomegalovirus status from the catalog of TCR beta chain sequences. A later analysis assigned V and J genes by comparing TCR nucleotide sequences with IMGT/GENE-DB human TR gene sequences. The TCRdist pipeline was used in a later analysis to assign CDR3 sequences and most-parsimonious VDJ recombination scenarios. A later analysis defined each TCR beta chain by its CDR3 amino acid sequence plus V-gene family, and excluded reads lacking a unique V-gene family. As a way to deal with suspected cross-contamination and a sequencing artifact, a later analysis dropped roughly 620 nucleotide sequences that were highly shared and had low generation probability. In a later analysis, a clonal expansion index for each public chain was calculated from normalized within-repertoire ranks of inferred template counts. Generation probabilities in a later analysis came from a VDJ recombination model fitted to out-of-frame rearrangements, and those results were checked against IGoR. In a later analysis, TCR-TCR, TCR-HLA and TCR-CMV co-occurrence was scored with hypergeometric tests, and a repertoire-size bias correction was applied to TCR pairs. In a later analysis, false discovery rates were estimated by permuting HLA or CMV assignments 20 times. In a later analysis, co-occurring TCRs were grouped with DBSCAN, and TCRdist sequence similarity was added when clustering was performed within HLA-allele-positive subsets. For co-occurrence clustering, repertoires with fewer than 30,000 or more than 120,000 public chains were excluded, along with about five repertoires with anomalous nucleotide sharing. TCRdb obtained this table from immuneACCESS and retained in-frame rearrangements with V and J assigned. These tables miss some clones; where compared with another copy, unresolved V genes account for less than half of the shortfall, and the remainder is unexplained. That table gives V, J and clone size, and the DNA gave D and trimming. The sample profile shows roughly 73,000 clones; around 82% of them were found once. 3% to 3.5% of the sample is held by the ten biggest clonotypes.

The cohort consisted of hundreds of healthy bone marrow donors. At the time of sampling, all cohort members were nominally healthy, though unrecorded immune exposures were likely present. The donor was CMV seronegative and belonged to the group of 352 seronegative cohort members. A peripheral blood sample was collected from each donor, and TCR beta sequencing was performed on peripheral blood mononuclear cells. The Qiagen DNeasy Blood Extraction Kit was used to extract genomic DNA from the blood cell samples. The receptor comes from a man aged 35-49 years in good health and CMV-seronegative. Sample: PBMCs. The V and J segments used are TRBV28 and TRBJ2-5; TRBD2 is a possible D gene, resting on 5 matching bases. The bases are TGTGCCAGCACCGACCCGGGTAGGGAGCAGTACTTC. This is translated as CASTDPGREQYF.